The rows below give T cell receptor beta chains drawn from one sample of a study of blood T cell repertoires in COVID-19. Assay: immunoSEQ multiplex PCR; the TCRdb copy retains only in-frame clones and omits some. This repertoire shows 200,000 to 300,000 clones, about 88% found once; its top ten account for 5.2%. The sample was peripheral blood. These receptors were obtained from a woman aged 55-75 years with COVID-19, enrolled during active disease. Both conserved end residues are part of each CDR3. D genes are given only for firm matches. The size of a clone is reported for some rows only, either as once, few or many, or as a class for expanded clones.

once	17	TRBV4-2	TRBD2	TRBJ2-1	TGTGCCAGCGGGCCGGGACTAGCGGGATCGGTTAGCAATGAGCAGTTCTTC	CASGPGLAGSVSNEQFF
.	14	TRBV6-6	.	TRBJ1-5	TGTGCCAGCAATCGTGGGCAGGGAGGACAGCCCCAGCATTTT	CASNRGQGGQPQHF
.	16	TRBV28	TRBD1	TRBJ2-3	TGTGCCAGCATCCAACCGGGACAGGGGGGTACAGATACGCAGTATTTT	CASIQPGQGGTDTQYF
once	16	TRBV5-4	.	TRBJ2-5	TGTGCCAGCAGTCGACAATACGCGGGGGCCAGGGAGACCCAGTACTTC	CASSRQYAGARETQYF
.	13	TRBV18	TRBD2	TRBJ2-5	TGTGCCAGCTCAAGGGACTATGGGGAGACCCAGTACTTC	CASSRDYGETQYF
.	15	TRBV19	.	TRBJ2-7	TGTGCCAGTAGTATAAGAGCTTCAGGCCCCTACGAGCAGTACTTC	CASSIRASGPYEQYF
.	14	TRBV7-3	TRBD2	TRBJ2-1	TGTGCCAGCAGCTCGACTAGCGGGCACAATGAGCAGTTCTTC	CASSSTSGHNEQFF
.	15	TRBV2	.	TRBJ1-2	TGTGCCAGCAGTGACGACTGGGGACACAACTATGGCTACACCTTC	CASSDDWGHNYGYTF
.	16	TRBV6-6	TRBD2	TRBJ2-1	TGTGCCAGCAGTTACGGGACTAGCGGGATAGTCCATGAGCAGTTCTTC	CASSYGTSGIVHEQFF
.	11	TRBV20-1	.	TRBJ2-1	TGCAGTGAAAGGAGTATCAATGAGCAGTTCTTC	CSERSINEQFF
.	14	TRBV5-6	TRBD1	TRBJ1-6	TGTGCCAGCAGCTTGGCAGGGGGGAATTCACCCCTCCACTTT	CASSLAGGNSPLHF
.	14	TRBV5-1	.	TRBJ2-3	TGCGCCAGCAGCTTGAAACGGGGAACAGATACGCAGTATTTT	CASSLKRGTDTQYF
.	11	TRBV20-1	.	TRBJ1-2	TGCAGTGCCCAAAAAGGGGATGGCTACACCTTC	CSAQKGDGYTF
.	16	TRBV7-2	.	TRBJ2-1	TGTGCCAGCAGCTTAGTAGGCGGGGAGGCCTACAATGAGCAGTTCTTC	CASSLVGGEAYNEQFF
.	19	TRBV7-2	.	TRBJ2-3	TGTGCCAGCAGCTTAGAAAGAGGACCGGGGAGGCGGGACACAGATACGCAGTATTTT	CASSLERGPGRRDTDTQYF
.	16	TRBV7-3	TRBD2	TRBJ2-1	TGTGCCAGCAGCTTACTTGGGACTAGCGGCTACAATGAGCAGTTCTTC	CASSLLGTSGYNEQFF
.	15	TRBV14	.	TRBJ1-3	TGTGCCAGCAGCCAAGATCAGGGGTCGGGAAACACCATATATTTT	CASSQDQGSGNTIYF
few	15	TRBV7-9	.	TRBJ2-7	TGTGCCAGCAGCTTAAGTCTCGGCGGAGCCTACGAGCAGTACTTC	CASSLSLGGAYEQYF
.	15	TRBV5-1	.	TRBJ1-4	TGCGCCAGCAGCCTGGGGGGGCTGGTTAATGAAAAACTGTTTTTT	CASSLGGLVNEKLFF
.	16	TRBV7-2	.	TRBJ1-1	TGTGCCAGCAGCCGGACCGGGACACCTAAGGGCACTGAAGCTTTCTTT	CASSRTGTPKGTEAFF
.	15	TRBV7-2	.	TRBJ1-6	TGTGCCAGCAGCTTGGCAGGGGAAAGGTATTCACCCCTCCACTTT	CASSLAGERYSPLHF
.	18	TRBV9	TRBD2	TRBJ2-1	TGTGCCAGCAGCACCGGGACTAGCGGGAGAGGCTCCTACAATGAGCAGTTCTTC	CASSTGTSGRGSYNEQFF
.	16	TRBV7-8	.	TRBJ2-1	TGTGCCAGCAGCTTCACGGGACACTCCTCCTACAATGAGCAGTTCTTC	CASSFTGHSSYNEQFF
.	16	TRBV11-2	TRBD2	TRBJ2-7	TGTGCCAGCAGCCCGAGGACTAGTCCCGGGGCCTACGAGCAGTACTTC	CASSPRTSPGAYEQYF
.	15	TRBV5-1	TRBD1	TRBJ2-2	TGCGCCAGCAGTTCCGGGACAGGGGGTACCGGGGAGCTGTTTTTT	CASSSGTGGTGELFF
.	17	TRBV5-1	TRBD1	TRBJ2-2	TGCGCCAGCAGCAGAGTGCCGGGACAGGGTGGCACCGGGGAGCTGTTTTTT	CASSRVPGQGGTGELFF
once	15	TRBV4-1	TRBD2	TRBJ2-1	TGCGCCAGCAGGCACTCTAGCGGGAAAGACAATGAGCAGTTCTTC	CASRHSSGKDNEQFF
.	16	TRBV10-3	TRBD2	TRBJ2-7	TGTGCCATCAGCCCCCCGGGACTAGCGGGAAGTAACGAGCAGTACTTC	CAISPPGLAGSNEQYF
.	14	TRBV5-1	.	TRBJ1-1	TGCGCCAGTTGGGATGGGAGGTCGAACACTGAAGCTTTCTTT	CASWDGRSNTEAFF
.	16	TRBV6-1	TRBD1	TRBJ2-5	TGTGCCAGCAGTGTGCCAGCCAGGGGGTTCTTTGAGACCCAGTACTTC	CASSVPARGFFETQYF
.	15	TRBV28	.	TRBJ1-1	TGTGCCAGCAGCCCCACCGGGACACGGAACACTGAAGCTTTCTTT	CASSPTGTRNTEAFF
.	18	TRBV9	TRBD1	TRBJ1-6	TGTGCCAGCAGCGCCCGAGGGGGGACAGGGACGAATAATTCACCCCTCCACTTT	CASSARGGTGTNNSPLHF
once	17	TRBV4-1	.	TRBJ1-4	TGCGCCAGCAGCCAGCTGCCCCGGAACAGGGCGGGTGAAAAACTGTTTTTT	CASSQLPRNRAGEKLFF
.	17	TRBV7-9	TRBD2	TRBJ2-6	TGTGCCAGCAGCTGGGCGGGAGGGAACTCTGGGGCCAACGTCCTGACTTTC	CASSWAGGNSGANVLTF
.	16	TRBV9	TRBD1	TRBJ1-2	TGTGCCAGCAGCGTAGGCTGGCAGGGGGCCGACTATGGCTACACCTTC	CASSVGWQGADYGYTF